One sample yielded the 10 T cell receptor beta chains listed below, sequenced in a study of human T cells and chemical hapten exposure. Noted time point: pre-sensitization, week 0. Treatment noted: therapeutic diphenylcyclopropenone sensitization with weekly scalp DPC. TCRdb used MiXCR to reprocess the RACE reads, holding one entry per CDR3 protein. In the table there are 180,000 or so distinct CDR3 sequences, approximately 29% of which are singletons. The specimen comprised whole blood, sampled in connection with sensitization to the hapten diphenylcyclopropenone (DPC). The receptors originated from a woman aged 30 to 39 with alopecia areata. Some clones in this sample may be carry-over from other donors' samples.

This clonotype was seen only a few times. This sequence joins TRBV9 and TRBJ2-5, with D tentatively TRBD2 (5 bases). V lost 1 base and J 2 bases, leaving 15 bases between the germline ends. This CDR3 is 16 amino acids long. Germline lookup yields CDR1 SGDLS and CDR2 YYNGEE. The CDR3 region has the DNA TGTGCCAGCAGCGTATCGACGGGGAAGGGTCAAGAGACCCAGTACTTC. Protein product: CASSVSTGKGQETQYF.

This clonotype was seen only a few times. The genes are TRBV2 and TRBJ2-1; D unclear. CDR3 length: 13 amino acids. Germline-derived CDR1 and CDR2 are SNHLY and FYNNEI. Between the trimmed V and J ends, which lost 4 bases and 6 bases, there was a span of 10 bases. CDR3 amino acids: CASSVQGINEQFF. The CDR3 region has the DNA TGTGCCAGCAGTGTTCAAGGAATCAATGAGCAGTTCTTC.

The chain is built from TRBV2 and TRBJ2-5; D might be TRBD1 (6 bases). V gave up 3 bases and J gave up 1 base, with 12 bases separating them. There are 15 residues in the CDR3. Germline assignment: CDR1 SNHLY and CDR2 FYNNEI. The CDR3 DNA reads as TGTGCCAGCAGTGATGGGGGCGGCTCCCAAGAGACCCAGTACTTC. Translating gives CASSDGGGSQETQYF.

The V gene is TRBV20-1, the J gene TRBJ1-1; 10 nucleotides agree with TRBD1. The CDR3 totals 13 residues. The germline CDR1 and CDR2 sequences are DFQATT and SNEGSKA (reference sequence). CDR3 residues: CSQSRQGATEAFF. CDR3 DNA sequence: TGCAGCCAATCACGACAGGGGGCCACTGAAGCTTTCTTT.

In its sample, this clonotype was seen a few times. The J gene is TRBJ2-5, the V gene TRBV20-1, with TRBD2 matching 13 bases. V lost 3 bases, J lost 5 bases, and 6 bases stayed unmatched. The length of the CDR3 is 15 residues. Germline V gene sequence: CDR1 DFQATT, CDR2 SNEGSKA (reference sequence). CDR3 residues: CSASGTSGMSETQYF. For the CDR3, the DNA is TGCAGTGCTAGTGGGACTAGCGGGATGTCGGAGACCCAGTACTTC.

This clonotype appeared a few times. The chain employs TRBV6-2 or TRBV6-3 and TRBJ2-2, with D perhaps matching TRBD2 (5 bases). The length of the CDR3 is 14 residues. V was pared by 7 bases and J by 5 bases, with 14 bases between. CDR1 is MNHEY and CDR2 is SVGEGT in the germline V gene. This chain's CDR3 is CASIRSGETGELFF. The DNA of the CDR3 is TGTGCCAGCATTAGGAGCGGAGAAACCGGGGAGCTGTTTTTT.

In this sample, this clonotype turned up a few times. V is TRBV20-1 and J is TRBJ2-5, with D possibly being TRBD1 (5 bases). CDR1 and CDR2 (germline): DFQATT, SNEGSKA (reference sequence). The CDR3 extends over 15 amino acids. Deletions cut 5 bases from V and 7 bases from J, with 23 bases between. CDR3 protein: CSAARETVRKGTQYF. CDR3 coding DNA: TGCAGTGCTGCACGAGAGACAGTTCGAAAAGGGACCCAGTACTTC.

The chain uses TRBV7-9 and TRBJ2-3; TRBD2 agrees at 13 bases. Trimming at V came to 5 bases and at J to 2 bases, leaving 16 bases not matched to a gene. Germline V CDR1 and CDR2: SEHNR, FQNEAQ (reference sequence). The CDR3 runs to 20 residues. The CDR3 here is CASSLTRLAGGLVTTDTQYF. The CDR3 DNA reads TGTGCCAGCAGCCTAACAAGACTAGCGGGGGGCCTCGTGACCACAGATACGCAGTATTTT.

The V and J genes are TRBV6-1 and TRBJ2-3, with D hard to call. Germline-derived CDR1 and CDR2 are MNHNS and SASEGT. CDR3 length: 12 amino acids. Trimming left V 4 bases short and J 6 bases short, with 8 bases between. The CDR3 bases are TGTGCCAGCAGTGGGGGATCGGATACGCAGTATTTT. Translated, it gives CASSGGSDTQYF.

In its sample, this clonotype was seen many times. The genes are TRBV11-2 and TRBJ1-1; 8 nucleotides line up with TRBD1. V shed 7 bases, J shed 4 bases, and the junction held 5 bases outside the gene matches. CDR1 is SGHAT, CDR2 FQNNGV, per germline. The CDR3 spans 13 residues. CDR3 nucleotides: TGTGCCAGCACCCAGACAGGGGTCACTGAAGCTTTCTTT. It yields the protein CASTQTGVTEAFF.